This TCR beta chain was retrieved from a study of blood T cell repertoires in COVID-19. Study-level information: Collection of acute and convalescent COVID-19 samples took place in the United States, Italy and Spain. PBMCs, B-cell-depleted T cells, or T cells provided the cDNA or gDNA that made up the material.

This CDR3 has 17 amino acids. In germline, CDR1 is DFQATT, CDR2 SNEGSKA (reference sequence). Losses at the gene ends were 5 bases for V and 0 bases for J; bases not matched to a gene: 12. Authors' methods: Reference gene primer amplification gave estimated nucleated cell counts. Using immunoSEQ multiplex PCR, the repertoire was profiled, and TCRdb retains in-frame clones only, with some absent. V and J calls and clone size are copied from that table; D and trimming were computed from the DNA. The sample holds approximately 220,000 clones, about four fifths seen once. The TCR originated in a woman aged 50 to 60 with acute or convalescent COVID-19. J is TRBJ1-5 and V is TRBV20-1; TRBD1 matches 8 bases. The sample consisted of peripheral blood. The CDR3 sequence: CSARVLGTGDSNQPQHF. CDR3 DNA sequence: TGCAGTGCTCGTGTACTTGGGACAGGAGATAGCAATCAGCCCCAGCATTTT.